The rows below give T cell receptor beta chains drawn from one sample of a study of shared clonotypes between healthy human individuals. Assay used: immunoSEQ multiplex PCR; TCRdb lists only in-frame clones, some missing. The data contain about 2,200,000 clones, just over 90% of them singletons. The material sequenced was naive CD8+ T cells from PBMCs. These receptors originate from a young man in good health. Some clones in this sample may be carry-over from other donors' samples. The CDR3 runs from the conserved cysteine through the conserved F or W.

j_call v_call cdr3_aa
TRBJ1-1 TRBV27 CASSGGTEAFF
TRBJ2-7 TRBV9 CASSGGTGSGEQYF
TRBJ2-7 TRBV7-3 CASTTRVSISYEQYF
TRBJ2-7 TRBV27 CATRPENTYEQYF
TRBJ2-2 TRBV27 CASSLRVSGELFF
TRBJ1-2 TRBV28 CASSLGSGAEGYTF
TRBJ2-7 TRBV18 CASSGDRGYEQYF
TRBJ2-1 TRBV19 CASSTGSSYNEQFF
TRBJ2-2 TRBV19 CASSIIGTGELFF
TRBJ1-1 TRBV9 CASSEGPVPPEAFF
TRBJ2-3 TRBV19 CASSIFGGGPDTQYF
TRBJ2-3 TRBV11-2 CASSPGQGSTDTQYF
TRBJ2-1 TRBV10-2 CASEGNEQFF
TRBJ2-5 TRBV6-5 CASSYSGLGWETQYF
TRBJ2-1 TRBV7-2 CASSPGGLTTYNEQFF
TRBJ1-2 TRBV19 CASSIVQDSSYGYTF
TRBJ2-3 TRBV7-8 CASSLIGDTQYF
TRBJ2-1 TRBV5-8 CASSHNRGNEQFF
TRBJ1-5 TRBV28 CASSRNGYSNQPQHF
TRBJ2-7 TRBV28 CASSFQGFTYEQYF
TRBJ2-1 TRBV9 CASSTTSRLAGGPEQFF
TRBJ2-7 TRBV11-2 CASSFWRDTLYEQYF